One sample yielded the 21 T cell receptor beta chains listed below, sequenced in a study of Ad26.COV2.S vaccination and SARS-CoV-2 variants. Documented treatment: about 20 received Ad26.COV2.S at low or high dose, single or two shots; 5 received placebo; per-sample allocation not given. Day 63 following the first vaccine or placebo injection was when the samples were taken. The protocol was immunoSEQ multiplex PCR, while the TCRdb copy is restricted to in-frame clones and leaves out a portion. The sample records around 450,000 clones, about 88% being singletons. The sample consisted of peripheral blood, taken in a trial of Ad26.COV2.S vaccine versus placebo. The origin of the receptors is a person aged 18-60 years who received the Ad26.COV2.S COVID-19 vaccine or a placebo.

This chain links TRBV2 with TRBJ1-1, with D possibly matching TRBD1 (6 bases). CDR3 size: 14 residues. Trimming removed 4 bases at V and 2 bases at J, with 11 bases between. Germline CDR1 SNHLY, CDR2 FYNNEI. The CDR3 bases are TGTGCCAGCAGTGGACAGGCAACAAACACTGAAGCTTTCTTT. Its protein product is CASSGQATNTEAFF.

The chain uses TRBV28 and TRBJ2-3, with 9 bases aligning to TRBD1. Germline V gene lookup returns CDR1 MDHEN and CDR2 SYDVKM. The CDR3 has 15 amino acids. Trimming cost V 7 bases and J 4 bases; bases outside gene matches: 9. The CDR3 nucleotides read TGTGCCAGCACCACAGGGGGCGCGTGGGCAGATACGCAGTATTTT. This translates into CASTTGGAWADTQYF.

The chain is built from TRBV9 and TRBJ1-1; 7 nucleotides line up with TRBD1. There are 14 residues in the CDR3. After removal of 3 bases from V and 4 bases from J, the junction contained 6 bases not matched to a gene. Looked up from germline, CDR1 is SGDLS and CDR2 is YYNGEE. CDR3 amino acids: CASSATGFSTEAFF. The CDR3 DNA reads TGTGCCAGCAGCGCGACAGGGTTCAGCACTGAAGCTTTCTTT.

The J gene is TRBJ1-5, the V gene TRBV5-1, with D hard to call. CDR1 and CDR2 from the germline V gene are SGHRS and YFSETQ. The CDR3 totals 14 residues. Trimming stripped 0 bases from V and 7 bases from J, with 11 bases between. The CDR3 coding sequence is TGCGCCAGCAGCTTGGGAGGGAATGGCCAGCCCCAGCATTTT. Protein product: CASSLGGNGQPQHF.

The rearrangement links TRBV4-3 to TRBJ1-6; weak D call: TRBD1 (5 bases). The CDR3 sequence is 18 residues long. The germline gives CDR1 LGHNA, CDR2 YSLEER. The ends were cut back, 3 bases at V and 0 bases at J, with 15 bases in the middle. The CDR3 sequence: CASSQQGPMSSYNSPLHF. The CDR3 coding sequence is TGCGCCAGCAGCCAGCAGGGACCAATGAGCTCCTATAATTCACCCCTCCACTTT.

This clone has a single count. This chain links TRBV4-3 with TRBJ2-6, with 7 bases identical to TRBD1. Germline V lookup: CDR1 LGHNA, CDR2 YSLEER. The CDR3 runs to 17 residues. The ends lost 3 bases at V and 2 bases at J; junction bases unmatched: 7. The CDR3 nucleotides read TGCGCCAGCAGCCACGACAGGGCCAGAGCTGGGGCCAACGTCCTGACTTTC. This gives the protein CASSHDRARAGANVLTF.

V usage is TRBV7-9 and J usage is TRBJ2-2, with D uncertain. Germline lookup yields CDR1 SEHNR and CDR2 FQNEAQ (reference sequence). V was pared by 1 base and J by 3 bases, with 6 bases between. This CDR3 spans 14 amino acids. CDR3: CASSLGQYTGELFF. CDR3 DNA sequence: TGTGCCAGCAGCTTAGGGCAATACACCGGGGAGCTGTTTTTT.

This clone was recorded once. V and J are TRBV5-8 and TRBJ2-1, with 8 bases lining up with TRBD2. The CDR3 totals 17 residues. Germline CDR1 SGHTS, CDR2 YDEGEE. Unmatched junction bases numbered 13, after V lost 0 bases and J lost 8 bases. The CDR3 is CASSLARGALQFDEQFF. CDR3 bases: TGTGCCAGCAGCTTGGCGCGGGGGGCCTTGCAGTTCGATGAGCAGTTCTTC. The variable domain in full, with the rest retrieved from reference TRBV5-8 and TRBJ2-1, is EAGVTQSPTHLIKTRGQQATLRCSPISGHTSVYWYQQALGLGLQFLLWYDEGEERNRGNFPPRFSGRQFPNYSSELNVNALELEDSALYLCASSLARGALQFDEQFFGPGTRLTVL.

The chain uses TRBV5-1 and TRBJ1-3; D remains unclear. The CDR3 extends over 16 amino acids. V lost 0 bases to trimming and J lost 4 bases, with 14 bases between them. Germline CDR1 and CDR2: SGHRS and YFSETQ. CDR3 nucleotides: TGCGCCAGCAGCTTGGAAGTCGCTGTTTTAGGAAACACCATATATTTT. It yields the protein CASSLEVAVLGNTIYF.

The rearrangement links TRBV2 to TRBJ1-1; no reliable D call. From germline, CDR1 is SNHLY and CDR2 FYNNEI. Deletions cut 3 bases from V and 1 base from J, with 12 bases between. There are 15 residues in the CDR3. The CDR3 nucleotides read TGTGCCAGCAGTGAGGGTGGACTGACGAACACTGAAGCTTTCTTT. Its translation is CASSEGGLTNTEAFF.

The CDR3 DNA reads as TGTGCCTGGGAAGGGAGGGCCGGCTATGGCTACACCTTC. Translated: CAWEGRAGYGYTF. This rearrangement joins TRBV30 to TRBJ1-2; the D is unclear. V lost 5 bases and J 4 bases, leaving 14 bases between the germline ends. This CDR3 contains 13 residues. Per germline, CDR1 GTSNPN and CDR2 SVGIG (reference sequence).

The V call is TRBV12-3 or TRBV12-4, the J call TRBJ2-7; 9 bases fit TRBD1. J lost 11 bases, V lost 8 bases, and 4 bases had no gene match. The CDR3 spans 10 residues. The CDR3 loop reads CASGTGGEYF. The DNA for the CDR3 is TGTGCCAGCGGTACAGGGGGCGAGTACTTC.

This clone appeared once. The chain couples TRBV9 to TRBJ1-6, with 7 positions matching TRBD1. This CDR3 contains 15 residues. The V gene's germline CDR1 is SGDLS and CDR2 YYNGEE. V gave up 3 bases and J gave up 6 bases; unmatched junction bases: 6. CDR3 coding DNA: TGTGCCAGCAGCGGCCGGGACAGCTTTAATTCACCCCTCCACTTT. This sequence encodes CASSGRDSFNSPLHF.

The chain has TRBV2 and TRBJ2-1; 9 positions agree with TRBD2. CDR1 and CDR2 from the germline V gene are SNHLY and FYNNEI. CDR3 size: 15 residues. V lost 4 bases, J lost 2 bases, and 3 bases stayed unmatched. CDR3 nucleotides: TGTGCCAGCAGTGCCGAGCGGGGGGCCTACAATGAGCAGTTCTTC. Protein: CASSAERGAYNEQFF. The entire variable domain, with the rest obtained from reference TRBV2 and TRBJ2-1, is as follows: EPEVTQTPSHQVTQMGQEVILRCVPISNHLYFYWYRQILGQKVEFLVSFYNNEISEKSEIFDDQFSVERPDGSNFTLKIRSTKLEDSAMYFCASSAERGAYNEQFFGPGTRLTVL.

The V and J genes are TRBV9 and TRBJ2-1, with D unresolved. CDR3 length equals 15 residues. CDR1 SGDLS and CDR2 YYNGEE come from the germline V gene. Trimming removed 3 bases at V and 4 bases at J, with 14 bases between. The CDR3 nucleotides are TGTGCCAGCAGCGCTCAGCCTGAGAGTTACAATGAGCAGTTCTTC. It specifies CASSAQPESYNEQFF.

For the CDR3, the DNA is TGTGCCAGCACCCCTTGGGCCAACTATGGCTACACCTTC. Its translation is CASTPWANYGYTF. V is TRBV6-2 or TRBV6-3 and J is TRBJ1-2; D unresolved. Germline assignment: CDR1 MNHEY and CDR2 SVGEGT. The CDR3 extends over 13 amino acids. V lost 7 bases, J lost 2 bases, and 11 bases lay in between.

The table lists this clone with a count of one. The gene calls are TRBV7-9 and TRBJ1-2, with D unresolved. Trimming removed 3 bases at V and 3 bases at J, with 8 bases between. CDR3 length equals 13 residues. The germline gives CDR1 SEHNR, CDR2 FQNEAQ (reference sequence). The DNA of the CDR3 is TGTGCCAGCAGCTTCCTCTTGGACTATGGCTACACCTTC. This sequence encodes CASSFLLDYGYTF.

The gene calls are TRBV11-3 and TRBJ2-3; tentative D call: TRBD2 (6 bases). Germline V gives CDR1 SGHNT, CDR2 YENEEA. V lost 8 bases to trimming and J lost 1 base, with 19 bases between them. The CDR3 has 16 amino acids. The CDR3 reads CASGLRTTGRTDTQYF. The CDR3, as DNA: TGTGCCAGCGGACTACGTACCACAGGACGCACAGATACGCAGTATTTT.

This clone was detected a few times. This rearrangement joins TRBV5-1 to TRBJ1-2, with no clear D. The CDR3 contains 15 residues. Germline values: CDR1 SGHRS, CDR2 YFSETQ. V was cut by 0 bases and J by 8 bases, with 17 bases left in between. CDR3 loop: CASSLATGKSSGYTF. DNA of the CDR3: TGCGCCAGCAGCTTGGCAACGGGAAAGTCAAGCGGCTACACCTTC.

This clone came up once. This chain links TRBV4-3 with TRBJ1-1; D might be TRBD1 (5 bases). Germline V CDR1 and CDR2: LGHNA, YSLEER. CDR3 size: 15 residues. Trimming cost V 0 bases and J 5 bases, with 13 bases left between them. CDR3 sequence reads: CASSQDRDRGTEAFF. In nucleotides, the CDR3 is TGCGCCAGCAGCCAAGATAGGGACCGGGGGACTGAAGCTTTCTTT.

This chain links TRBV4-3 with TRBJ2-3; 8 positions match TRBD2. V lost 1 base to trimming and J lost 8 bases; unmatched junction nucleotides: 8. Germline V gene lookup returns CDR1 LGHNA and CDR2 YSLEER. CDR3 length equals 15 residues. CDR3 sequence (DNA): TGCGCCAGCAGCCAAGCGGGGGGGCGGGACGGTACGCAGTATTTT. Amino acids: CASSQAGGRDGTQYF.